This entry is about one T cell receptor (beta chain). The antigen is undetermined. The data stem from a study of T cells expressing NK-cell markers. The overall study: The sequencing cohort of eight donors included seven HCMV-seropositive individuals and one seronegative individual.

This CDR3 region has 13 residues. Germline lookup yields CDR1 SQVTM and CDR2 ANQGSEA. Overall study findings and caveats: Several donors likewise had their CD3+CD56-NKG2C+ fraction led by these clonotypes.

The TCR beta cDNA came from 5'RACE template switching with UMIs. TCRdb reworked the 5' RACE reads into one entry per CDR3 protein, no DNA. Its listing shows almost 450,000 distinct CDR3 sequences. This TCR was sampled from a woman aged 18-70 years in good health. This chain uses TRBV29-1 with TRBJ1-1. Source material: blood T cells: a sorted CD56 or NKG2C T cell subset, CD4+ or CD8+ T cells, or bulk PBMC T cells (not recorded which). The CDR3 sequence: CSVEGEASTEAFF.